This T cell receptor (beta chain) was sequenced during a study of cytomegalovirus exposure and HLA in healthy donors. The PCR had 60 Vbeta and 13 Jbeta primers. Assay: immunoSEQ multiplex PCR; the TCRdb copy retains only in-frame clones and omits some. The table includes about 160,000 clones, approximately 70% detected once. The CDR3 is 14 amino acids. Germline CDR1 reads SQVTM; CDR2 reads ANQGSEA. Trimming left V 4 bases short and J 1 base short, with 14 bases between. Turning to this clone: Its antigen is not known.

General study findings and limits: HLA alleles were associated with roughly 17,000 TCR beta sequences in a later analysis at 0.05 false discovery rate.

The TCR originated in a man in his forties in good health and CMV-seropositive. This sequence joins TRBV29-1 and TRBJ2-7; D perhaps matches TRBD1 (6 bases). The sequenced material came from PBMCs. The CDR3, as DNA: TGCAGCGTTGTTGGCTATCAGGGGTCCTACGAGCAGTACTTC. This gives the protein CSVVGYQGSYEQYF.